The clone carrying this T cell receptor (beta chain) was picked up many times. V was pared by 3 bases and J by 2 bases, with 11 bases between. CDR3 length: 14 residues. This specimen comes from a study of molecular identifiers for immune sequencing clone quantification. About the study: Naive CD8 cell RNA, from 20,000 or 100,000 cells, was split five ways in replicates, with four sequenced.

TCRdb fed the PCR reads into MiXCR, producing one record per CDR3 protein. The top ten hold roughly 0.93% of the sample, which has around 82,000 distinct CDR3 sequences, about 20% seen once. This clonotype originated in a human donor in good health. Some libraries in this study had Jurkat cell RNA spiked in. The rearrangement uses TRBV12-3 or TRBV12-4 and TRBJ2-7; D possibly corresponds to TRBD2 (6 bases). Sample: naive CD8+ T cells from blood, with Jurkat cell RNA spiked in. This sample's subset: FACS-sorted CD8+CD4-CCR7+CD45RA+ naive T cells. The CDR3 loop is CASSLVLAPYEQYF. CDR3 DNA: TGTGCCAGCAGTTTGGTCCTAGCGCCCTACGAGCAGTACTTC.